This entry describes one TCR beta chain. This sample is drawn from a study of blood T cell repertoires in COVID-19. Study overall: Spain, Italy and the United States supplied samples that represented acute and convalescent COVID-19. The cDNA or gDNA used as material had been derived from T cells, B-cell-depleted T cells, or PBMCs.

Authors' analysis steps: Amplification of reference gene primers provided the estimated nucleated cell counts. Some clones are missing from TCRdb's copy, which holds only in-frame ones; the method was immunoSEQ multiplex PCR. Clone size and the V and J calls come from that table; the DNA yielded D and trimming. The sample has about 140,000 clones, approximately 84% seen once; the top ten hold approximately 9%. Trimming left V 6 bases short and J 0 bases short, with 10 bases between. From germline, CDR1 is SNHLY and CDR2 FYNNEI. The CDR3 has 14 residues. This chain links TRBV2 with TRBJ2-3; D possibly corresponds to TRBD1 (6 bases). Input material: peripheral blood. The receptor was derived from a woman over 75 in a cohort sampled during active or convalescent COVID-19. The DNA of the CDR3 is TGTGCCAGCAGATGGGACACTAGCACAGATACGCAGTATTTT. It specifies CASRWDTSTDTQYF. The full variable domain, its missing parts supplied by reference TRBV2 and TRBJ2-3, is EPEVTQTPSHQVTQMGQEVILRCVPISNHLYFYWYRQILGQKVEFLVSFYNNEISEKSEIFDDQFSVERPDGSNFTLKIRSTKLEDSAMYFCASRWDTSTDTQYFGPGTRLTVL.